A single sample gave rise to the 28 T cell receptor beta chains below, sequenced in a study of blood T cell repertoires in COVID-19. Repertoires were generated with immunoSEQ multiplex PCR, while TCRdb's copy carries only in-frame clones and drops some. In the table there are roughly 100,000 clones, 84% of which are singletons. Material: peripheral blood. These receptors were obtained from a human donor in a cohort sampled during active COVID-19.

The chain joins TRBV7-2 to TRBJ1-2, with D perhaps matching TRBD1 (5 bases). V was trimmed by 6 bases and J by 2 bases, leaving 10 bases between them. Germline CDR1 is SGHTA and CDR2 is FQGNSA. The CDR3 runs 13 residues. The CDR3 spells CASSPQANYGYTF. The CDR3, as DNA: TGTGCCAGCAGTCCACAGGCGAACTATGGCTACACCTTC. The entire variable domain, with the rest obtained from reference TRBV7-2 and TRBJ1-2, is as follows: GAGVSQSPSNKVTEKGKDVELRCDPISGHTALYWYRQSLGQGLEFLIYFQGNSAPDKSGLPSDRFSAERTGGSVSTLTIQRTQQEDSAVYLCASSPQANYGYTFGSGTRLTVV.

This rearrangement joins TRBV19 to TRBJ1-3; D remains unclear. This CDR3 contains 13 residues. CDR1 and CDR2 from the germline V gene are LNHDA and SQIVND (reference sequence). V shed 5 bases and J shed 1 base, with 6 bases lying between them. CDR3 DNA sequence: TGTGCCAGTAGTTATAGTTCTGGAAACACCATATATTTT. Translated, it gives CASSYSSGNTIYF. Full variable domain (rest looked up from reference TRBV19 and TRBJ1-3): DGGITQSPKYLFRKEGQNVTLSCEQNLNHDAMYWYRQDPGQGLRLIYYSQIVNDFQKGDIAEGYSVSREKKESFPLTVTSAQKNPTAFYLCASSYSSGNTIYFGEGSWLTVV.

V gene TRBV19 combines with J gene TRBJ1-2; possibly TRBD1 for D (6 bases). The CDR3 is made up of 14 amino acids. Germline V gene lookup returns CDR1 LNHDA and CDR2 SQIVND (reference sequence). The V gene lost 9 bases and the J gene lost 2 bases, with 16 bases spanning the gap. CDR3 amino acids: CASIEGGRNYGYTF. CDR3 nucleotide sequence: TGTGCCAGCATCGAGGGGGGGCGCAACTATGGCTACACCTTC.

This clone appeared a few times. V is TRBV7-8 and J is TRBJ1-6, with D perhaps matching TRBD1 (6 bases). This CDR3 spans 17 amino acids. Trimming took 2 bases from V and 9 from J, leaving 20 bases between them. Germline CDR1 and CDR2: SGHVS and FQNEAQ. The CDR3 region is CASSLRWARGDSSPLHF. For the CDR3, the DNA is TGTGCCAGCAGCTTAAGGTGGGCCAGGGGTGATAGTTCACCCCTCCACTTT.

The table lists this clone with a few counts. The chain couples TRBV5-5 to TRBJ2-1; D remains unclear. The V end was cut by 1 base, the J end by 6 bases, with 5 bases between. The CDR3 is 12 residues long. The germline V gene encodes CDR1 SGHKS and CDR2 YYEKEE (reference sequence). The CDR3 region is CASSLSVNEQFF. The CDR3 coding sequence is TGTGCCAGCAGCTTGAGCGTCAATGAGCAGTTCTTC.

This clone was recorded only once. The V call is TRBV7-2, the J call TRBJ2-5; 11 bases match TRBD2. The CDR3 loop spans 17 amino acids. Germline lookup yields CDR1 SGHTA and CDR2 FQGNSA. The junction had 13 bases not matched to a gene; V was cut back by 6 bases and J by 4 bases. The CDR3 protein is CASSPQLAGGLGETQYF. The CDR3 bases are TGTGCCAGCAGTCCTCAGCTAGCGGGGGGCTTAGGAGAGACCCAGTACTTC.

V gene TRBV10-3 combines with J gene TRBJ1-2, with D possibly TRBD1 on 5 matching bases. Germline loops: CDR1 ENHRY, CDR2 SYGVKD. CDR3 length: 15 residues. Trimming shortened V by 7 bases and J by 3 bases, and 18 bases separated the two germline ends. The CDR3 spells CAINSVGVEDYGYTF. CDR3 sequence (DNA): TGTGCCATCAATTCGGTAGGGGTTGAAGACTATGGCTACACCTTC.

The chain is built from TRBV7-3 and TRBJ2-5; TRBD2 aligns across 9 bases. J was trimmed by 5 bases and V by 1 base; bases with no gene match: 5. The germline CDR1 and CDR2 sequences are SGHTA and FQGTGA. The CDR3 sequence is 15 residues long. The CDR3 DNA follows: TGTGCCAGCAGCTTAAGCGGGGGGGCTCGGGAGACCCAGTACTTC. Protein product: CASSLSGGARETQYF.

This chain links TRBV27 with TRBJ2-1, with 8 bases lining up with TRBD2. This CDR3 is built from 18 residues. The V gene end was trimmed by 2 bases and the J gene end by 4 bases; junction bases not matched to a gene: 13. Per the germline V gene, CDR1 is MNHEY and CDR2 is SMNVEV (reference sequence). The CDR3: CASSLRTNFIAGYNEQFF. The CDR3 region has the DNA TGTGCCAGCAGTTTACGGACTAACTTTATAGCGGGGTACAATGAGCAGTTCTTC.

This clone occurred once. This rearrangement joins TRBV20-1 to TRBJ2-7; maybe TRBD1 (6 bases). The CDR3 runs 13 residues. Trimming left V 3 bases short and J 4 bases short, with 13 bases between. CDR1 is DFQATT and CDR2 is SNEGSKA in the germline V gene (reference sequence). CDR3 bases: TGCAGTGCTAGTGGGACATTAGGGTACGAGCAGTACTTC. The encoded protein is CSASGTLGYEQYF.

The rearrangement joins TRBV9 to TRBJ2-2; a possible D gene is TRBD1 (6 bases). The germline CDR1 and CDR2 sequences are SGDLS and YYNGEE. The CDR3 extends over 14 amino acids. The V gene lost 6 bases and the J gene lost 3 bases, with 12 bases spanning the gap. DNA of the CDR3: TGTGCCAGCATGTGGGGGCAGGACACCGGGGAGCTGTTTTTT. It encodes CASMWGQDTGELFF.

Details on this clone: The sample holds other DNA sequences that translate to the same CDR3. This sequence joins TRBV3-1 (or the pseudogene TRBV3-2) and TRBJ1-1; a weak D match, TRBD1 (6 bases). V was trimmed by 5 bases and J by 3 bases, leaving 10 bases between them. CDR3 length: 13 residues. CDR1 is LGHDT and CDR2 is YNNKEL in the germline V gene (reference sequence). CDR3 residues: CASSSNRDTEAFF. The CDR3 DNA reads TGTGCCAGCAGCTCTAACAGGGACACTGAAGCTTTCTTT.

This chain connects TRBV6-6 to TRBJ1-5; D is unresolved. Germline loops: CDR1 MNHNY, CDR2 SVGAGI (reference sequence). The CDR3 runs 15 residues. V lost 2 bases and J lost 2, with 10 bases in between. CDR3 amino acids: CASSYRIGRNQPQHF. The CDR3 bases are TGTGCCAGCAGTTACCGAATTGGGCGCAATCAGCCCCAGCATTTT.

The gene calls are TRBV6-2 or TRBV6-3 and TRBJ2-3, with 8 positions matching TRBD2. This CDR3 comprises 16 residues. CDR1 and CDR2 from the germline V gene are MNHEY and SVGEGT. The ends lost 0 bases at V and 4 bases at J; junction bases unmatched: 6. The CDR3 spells CASSYSETGGPDTQYF. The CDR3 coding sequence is TGTGCCAGCAGTTACTCCGAGACGGGGGGGCCAGATACGCAGTATTTT.

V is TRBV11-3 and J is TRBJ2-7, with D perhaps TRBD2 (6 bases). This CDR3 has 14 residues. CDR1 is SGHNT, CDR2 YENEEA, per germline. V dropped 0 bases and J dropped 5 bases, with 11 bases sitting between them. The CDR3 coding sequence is TGTGCCAGCAGCTTAGAGGGCGGGGTTGACGAGCAGTACTTC. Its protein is CASSLEGGVDEQYF. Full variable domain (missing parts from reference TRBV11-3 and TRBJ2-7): EAGVVQSPRYKIIEKKQPVAFWCNPISGHNTLYWYLQNLGQGPELLIRYENEEAVDDSQLPKDRFSAERLKGVDSTLKIQPAELGDSAVYLCASSLEGGVDEQYFGPGTRLTVT.

CDR3 loop: CASSRPSGGSTDTQYF. The DNA of the CDR3 is TGTGCCAGCAGTCGACCTAGCGGGGGAAGCACAGATACGCAGTATTTT. This chain connects TRBV6-2 or TRBV6-3 to TRBJ2-3; 10 bases agree with TRBD2. The V gene end was trimmed by 5 bases and the J gene end by 0 bases; junction bases not matched to a gene: 5. The germline CDR1 and CDR2 sequences are MNHEY and SVGEGT. The CDR3 extends over 16 amino acids.

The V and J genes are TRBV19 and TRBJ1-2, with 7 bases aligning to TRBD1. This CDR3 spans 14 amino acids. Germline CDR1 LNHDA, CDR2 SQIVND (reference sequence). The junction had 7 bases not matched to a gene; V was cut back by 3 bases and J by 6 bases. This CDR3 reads CASSMIQGSNGYTF. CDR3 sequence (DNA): TGTGCCAGTAGTATGATACAGGGGAGCAATGGCTACACCTTC.

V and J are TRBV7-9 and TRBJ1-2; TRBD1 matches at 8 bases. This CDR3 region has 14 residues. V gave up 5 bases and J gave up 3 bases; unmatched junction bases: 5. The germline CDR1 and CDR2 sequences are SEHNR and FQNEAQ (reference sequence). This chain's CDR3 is CASSLDRGDYGYTF. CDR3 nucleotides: TGTGCCAGCAGCCTTGACAGGGGTGACTATGGCTACACCTTC.

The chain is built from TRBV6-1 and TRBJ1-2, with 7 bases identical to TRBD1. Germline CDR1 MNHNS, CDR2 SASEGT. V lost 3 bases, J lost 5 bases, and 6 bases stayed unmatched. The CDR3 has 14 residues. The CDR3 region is CASSDRGDRYGYTF. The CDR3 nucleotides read TGTGCCAGCAGTGACAGGGGGGATCGGTATGGCTACACCTTC.

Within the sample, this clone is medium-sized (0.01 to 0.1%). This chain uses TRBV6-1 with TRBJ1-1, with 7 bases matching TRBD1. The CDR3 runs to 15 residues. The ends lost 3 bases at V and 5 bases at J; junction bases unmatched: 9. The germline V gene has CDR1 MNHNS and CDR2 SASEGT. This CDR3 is CASSDVLSRGTEAFF. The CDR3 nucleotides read TGTGCCAGCAGTGACGTTTTATCCAGGGGGACTGAAGCTTTCTTT.

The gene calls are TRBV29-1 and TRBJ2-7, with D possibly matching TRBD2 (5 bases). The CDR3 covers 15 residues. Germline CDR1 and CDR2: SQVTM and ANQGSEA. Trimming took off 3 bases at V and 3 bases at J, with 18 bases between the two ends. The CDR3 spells CSVEASGGRRYEQYF. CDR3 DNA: TGCAGCGTTGAGGCCTCCGGAGGACGGCGCTACGAGCAGTACTTC.

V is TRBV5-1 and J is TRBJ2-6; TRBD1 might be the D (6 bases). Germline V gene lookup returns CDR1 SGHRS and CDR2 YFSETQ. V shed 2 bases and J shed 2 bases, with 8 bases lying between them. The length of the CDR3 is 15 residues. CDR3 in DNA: TGCGCCAGCAGCTTTGAGGGGGCTGGGGCCAACGTCCTGACTTTC. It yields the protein CASSFEGAGANVLTF.

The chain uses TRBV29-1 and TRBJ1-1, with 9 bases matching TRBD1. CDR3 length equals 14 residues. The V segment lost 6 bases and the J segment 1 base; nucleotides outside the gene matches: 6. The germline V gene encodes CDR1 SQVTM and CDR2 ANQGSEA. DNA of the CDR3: TGCAGCGTAGTCGGACAGGGGAGGAACACTGAAGCTTTCTTT. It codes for CSVVGQGRNTEAFF.

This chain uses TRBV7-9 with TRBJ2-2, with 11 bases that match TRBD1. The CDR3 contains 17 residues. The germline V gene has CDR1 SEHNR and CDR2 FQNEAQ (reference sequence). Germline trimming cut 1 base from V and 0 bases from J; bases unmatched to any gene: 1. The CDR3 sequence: CASSLGDRGANTGELFF. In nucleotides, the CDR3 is TGTGCCAGCAGCTTAGGGGACAGGGGGGCGAACACCGGGGAGCTGTTTTTT. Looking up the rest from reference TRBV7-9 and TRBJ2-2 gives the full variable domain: DTGVSQNPRHKITKRGQNVTFRCDPISEHNRLYWYRQTLGQGPEFLTYFQNEAQLEKSRLLSDRFSAERPKGSFSTLEIQRTEQGDSAMYLCASSLGDRGANTGELFFGEGSRLTVL.

For the CDR3, the DNA is TGTGCCAGCAGCCCTCCTTGGGACTCCGCCACAGATACGCAGTATTTT. This sequence encodes CASSPPWDSATDTQYF. The chain joins TRBV9 to TRBJ2-3; perhaps TRBD2 as D (6 bases). This CDR3 has 16 residues. Germline loops: CDR1 SGDLS, CDR2 YYNGEE. V lost 4 bases to trimming and J lost 2 bases, with 17 bases between them.

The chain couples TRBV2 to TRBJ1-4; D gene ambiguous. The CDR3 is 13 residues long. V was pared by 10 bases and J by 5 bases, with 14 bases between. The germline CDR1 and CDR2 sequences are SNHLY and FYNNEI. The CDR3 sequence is CATSRSPNEKLFF. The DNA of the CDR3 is TGTGCCACCTCTCGGAGCCCGAATGAAAAACTGTTTTTT.

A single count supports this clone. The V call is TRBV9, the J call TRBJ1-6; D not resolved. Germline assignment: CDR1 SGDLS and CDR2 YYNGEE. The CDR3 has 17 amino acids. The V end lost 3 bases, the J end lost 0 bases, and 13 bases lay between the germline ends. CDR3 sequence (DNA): TGTGCCAGCAGCGAGCCCCCTGGTAGCTCCTATAATTCACCCCTCCACTTT. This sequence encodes CASSEPPGSSYNSPLHF.

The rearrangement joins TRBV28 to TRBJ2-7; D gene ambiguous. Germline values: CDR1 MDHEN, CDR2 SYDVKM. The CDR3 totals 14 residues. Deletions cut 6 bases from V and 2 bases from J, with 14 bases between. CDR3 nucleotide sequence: TGTGCCAGCAGAACGCCGGGTCTGACCTACGAGCAGTACTTC. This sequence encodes CASRTPGLTYEQYF.